This entry is about one TCR beta chain. The antigen remains unidentified. The conserved closing phenylalanine or tryptophan is absent in this CDR3, likely reflecting a read error. Losses at the gene ends were 4 bases for V and 7 bases for J; bases not matched to a gene: 1. The CDR3 consists of 11 residues. The germline V gene has CDR1 SGHDN and CDR2 FVKESK. With iRepertoire HTBI primers and Arm-PCR of CDR3 regions, TCR beta libraries were built. TCRdb used MiXCR to reprocess the multiplex PCR reads, holding one entry per CDR3 protein. Of 440,000 or so distinct CDR3 sequences listed, over 15% are singletons. Sample time point: newly diagnosed GD, antithyroid drugs for less than 3 months. The TCR library was made from RNA extracted from PBMCs. The sample originates from a study of regulatory T cells in long-lasting Graves disease. The study, taken as a whole, reports: The analysis examined peripheral blood only and excluded thyroid tissue.

The same specimen was also included in a second study, on T cells in Graves' hyperthyroidism and ophthalmopathy. Turning to that study: It was considered stable Graves' hyperthyroidism when ophthalmopathy did not progress within 18 months. Recently diagnosed hyperthyroidism of less than 2 months' duration affected patients aged 18 to 65. Ophthalmopathy and stable hyperthyroidism were told apart by a 13 V-J model.

The clonotype was recovered from a woman aged 30 to 39 with Graves disease. This rearrangement joins TRBV14 to TRBJ2-7; 7 bases agree with TRBD2. Sample: peripheral blood mononuclear cells (PBMCs), taken at new diagnosis, from a patient treated with antithyroid drugs. CDR3 nucleotide sequence: TGTGCCAGCAGCCGCGGGGGTGAGCAGTACCTC. Translating it yields CASSRGGEQYL.